This paragraph reports one T cell receptor (beta chain). Generated by immunoSEQ multiplex PCR, the TCRdb table keeps only in-frame clones and is missing some. Counted here are 65,000 to 95,000 clones, 75% to 95% occurring once; the ten biggest clones make up approximately 0.27%. The data are from a study of technical replicates of blood from a handful of donors. The CDR3 runs to 17 residues. Per germline, CDR1 SGHVS and CDR2 FNYEAQ. Losses at the gene ends were 3 bases for V and 0 bases for J; bases not matched to a gene: 8. The genes are TRBV7-6 and TRBJ2-3; the match to TRBD1 covers 8 bases. The receptor was derived from a human donor in good health. Input material: T cells isolated from PBMCs. The CDR3 DNA follows: TGTGCCAGCAGCTTTTCTTCCGGGACAGGTAGCACAGATACGCAGTATTTT. Its protein is CASSFSSGTGSTDTQYF.